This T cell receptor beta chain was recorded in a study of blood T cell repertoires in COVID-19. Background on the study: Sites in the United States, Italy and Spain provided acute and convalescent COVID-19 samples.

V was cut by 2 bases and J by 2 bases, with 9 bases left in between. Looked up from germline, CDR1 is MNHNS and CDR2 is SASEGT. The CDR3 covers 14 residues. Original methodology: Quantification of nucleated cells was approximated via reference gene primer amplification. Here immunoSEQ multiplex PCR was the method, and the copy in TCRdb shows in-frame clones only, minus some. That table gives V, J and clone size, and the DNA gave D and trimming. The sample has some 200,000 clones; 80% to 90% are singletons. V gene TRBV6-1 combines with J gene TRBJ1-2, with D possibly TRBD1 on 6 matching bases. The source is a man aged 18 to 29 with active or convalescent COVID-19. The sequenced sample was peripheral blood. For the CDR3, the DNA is TGTGCCAGCAGTGAATTTGGACAGAACTATGGCTACACCTTC. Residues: CASSEFGQNYGYTF.